Listed below are T cell receptor beta chains from one sample, sequenced in a study of Graves' ophthalmopathy and Graves' hyperthyroidism. Via MiXCR, TCRdb re-called the multiplex PCR reads, giving one row per CDR3 protein. The sample carries fewer than 400,000 distinct CDR3 sequences, approximately 20% recorded once. Material: peripheral blood. These receptors originate from a woman aged 18-29 years with Graves' ophthalmopathy. CDR3s include the opening cysteine and the closing phenylalanine or tryptophan. Each record gives: J gene, clone size, V gene, D gene, CDR3 protein, CDR3 DNA. A D gene is named only where the DNA matches it firmly. Not all rows give a size; the values are once, few, many and, for expanded clones, a class.

>TRBJ1-5|many|TRBV30|-
CAWSSGLHQPQHF
TGTGCCTGGAGCTCAGGGCTCCATCAGCCCCAGCATTTT
>TRBJ2-2|-|TRBV6-1|-
CASSGLSANTGELFF
TGTGCCAGCAGTGGACTGTCCGCGAACACCGGGGAGCTGTTTTTT
>TRBJ2-7|-|TRBV6-7|-
CATSSVYEQYF
TGTGCCACCAGTTCTGTCTACGAGCAGTACTTC
>TRBJ1-5|many|TRBV24-1|-
CATGDGRGVGNQPQHF
TGTGCCACCGGAGACGGTCGGGGGGTGGGCAATCAGCCCCAGCATTTT
>TRBJ2-7|many|TRBV28|-
CASRLGPDMYEQYF
TGTGCCAGCAGACTTGGGCCTGATATGTACGAGCAGTACTTC
>TRBJ1-2|many|TRBV10-3|TRBD1
CAITQGDGYTF
TGTGCCATCACGCAGGGGGATGGCTACACCTTC
>TRBJ1-5|many|TRBV7-2|-
CASSLSTSGKQPQHF
TGTGCCAGCAGCTTAAGTACGTCGGGGAAGCAGCCCCAGCATTTT
>TRBJ1-3|many|TRBV19|TRBD1
CASSSGTVSGNTIYF
TGTGCCAGTAGCTCCGGGACAGTCTCTGGAAACACCATATATTTT
>TRBJ2-5|many|TRBV27|TRBD2
CASSPTSMRGGPQETQYF
TGTGCCAGCAGTCCGACCTCGATGCGGGGGGGCCCTCAAGAGACCCAGTACTTC
>TRBJ1-6|many|TRBV28|TRBD1
CASSLSGTGSFHF
TGTGCCAGCAGTTTATCCGGGACAGGGTCCTTCCACTTT
>TRBJ2-7|many|TRBV30|-
CAWSWGRANEQYF
TGTGCCTGGAGTTGGGGCAGGGCCAACGAGCAGTACTTC
>TRBJ1-6|many|TRBV7-2|-
CASSLYSSYNSPLHF
TGTGCCAGCAGCTTATATAGCTCCTATAATTCACCCCTCCACTTT
>TRBJ2-7|many|TRBV6-5|-
CASTQLGTPFHEQYF
TGTGCCAGCACCCAACTGGGGACTCCATTCCACGAGCAGTACTTC
>TRBJ2-7|-|TRBV12-3/TRBV12-4|TRBD2
CASSPGTSGSWSYEQYF
TGTGCCAGCAGCCCCGGGACTAGCGGGAGTTGGTCCTACGAGCAGTACTTC
>TRBJ2-7|-|TRBV20-1|TRBD2
CSAPGEGRYEQYF
TGCAGTGCCCCGGGGGAGGGACGCTACGAGCAGTACTTC
>TRBJ1-2|many|TRBV29-1|-
CSVVRAVYGYTF
TGCAGCGTCGTCAGAGCCGTCTATGGCTACACCTTC
>TRBJ1-2|few|TRBV18|TRBD1
CASSPAYRGQGYGYTF
TGTGCCAGCTCACCAGCTTACAGGGGGCAAGGCTATGGCTACACCTTC
>TRBJ1-2|many|TRBV29-1|-
CSVETGADGYTF
TGCAGCGTTGAAACCGGGGCGGATGGCTACACCTTC
>TRBJ2-5|-|TRBV12-3/TRBV12-4|TRBD1
CASSGDRVRETQYF
TGTGCCAGCAGTGGCGACAGGGTACGAGAGACCCAGTACTTC
>TRBJ1-2|many|TRBV10-3|TRBD1
CAIATGTGASYGYTF
TGTGCCATCGCTACCGGGACAGGGGCATCCTATGGCTACACCTTC
>TRBJ2-7|many|TRBV20-1|-
CSALPGASYEQYF
TGCAGTGCTCTACCCGGGGCCTCCTACGAGCAGTACTTC
>TRBJ1-6|many|TRBV3-1|-
CASSPDSRVLNSPLHF
TGTGCCAGCAGCCCAGACAGCAGGGTGCTTAATTCACCCCTCCACTTT
>TRBJ2-5|-|TRBV5-1|-
CASSLEGWRQETQYF
TGCGCCAGCAGCTTGGAAGGGTGGCGTCAAGAGACCCAGTACTTC
>TRBJ1-6|many|TRBV7-3|-
CASSLTAPGHGSSYNSPLHF
TGTGCCAGCAGCTTAACGGCCCCCGGACACGGGAGCTCCTATAATTCACCCCTCCACTTT
>TRBJ2-3|many|TRBV29-1|-
CSVARDNTQYF
TGCAGCGTGGCCCGGGACAATACGCAGTATTTT
>TRBJ1-5|many|TRBV12-3/TRBV12-4|TRBD1
CASKPGQGNQPQHF
TGTGCCAGCAAGCCGGGACAGGGGAATCAGCCCCAGCATTTT
>TRBJ2-4|many|TRBV20-1|TRBD1
CSVVSSPPGDRASIQYF
TGCAGTGTGGTCTCGTCGCCCCCCGGAGACAGGGCAAGCATTCAGTACTTC
>TRBJ1-6|many|TRBV6-2/TRBV6-3|-
CASSSSTVFGRRNSPLHF
TGTGCCAGCAGCTCTTCGACAGTCTTCGGTCGTCGTAATTCACCCCTCCACTTT